This TCR beta chain was profiled in a study of CD8 T cells in ankylosing spondylitis. The CDR3 covers 14 residues. Germline loops: CDR1 DFQATT, CDR2 SNEGSKA (reference sequence). Trimming cost V 0 bases and J 2 bases, with 11 bases left between them. Study-wide findings and caveats: Ankylosing spondylitis blood appeared to be characterized by a TCR beta motif of several highly homologous variants.

This clonotype has more than one count but fewer than ten. Its antigen is undetermined. Scientists made TCR beta libraries using quantitative 5'-RACE with molecular barcodes. Via MiXCR, TCRdb re-called the 5' RACE reads, giving one row per CDR3 protein. The sample lists a few hundred thousand distinct CDR3 sequences, roughly a tenth occurring once. The chain combines TRBV20-1 with TRBJ2-7; D gene ambiguous. Sequencing was carried out using blood, either unsorted or a sorted T cell fraction (not recorded which). This sequence was found in a male donor with ankylosing spondylitis or in good health (not recorded which). This CDR3 is CSAREGGGTYEQYF. CDR3 bases: TGCAGTGCTAGAGAAGGTGGCGGAACCTACGAGCAGTACTTC.